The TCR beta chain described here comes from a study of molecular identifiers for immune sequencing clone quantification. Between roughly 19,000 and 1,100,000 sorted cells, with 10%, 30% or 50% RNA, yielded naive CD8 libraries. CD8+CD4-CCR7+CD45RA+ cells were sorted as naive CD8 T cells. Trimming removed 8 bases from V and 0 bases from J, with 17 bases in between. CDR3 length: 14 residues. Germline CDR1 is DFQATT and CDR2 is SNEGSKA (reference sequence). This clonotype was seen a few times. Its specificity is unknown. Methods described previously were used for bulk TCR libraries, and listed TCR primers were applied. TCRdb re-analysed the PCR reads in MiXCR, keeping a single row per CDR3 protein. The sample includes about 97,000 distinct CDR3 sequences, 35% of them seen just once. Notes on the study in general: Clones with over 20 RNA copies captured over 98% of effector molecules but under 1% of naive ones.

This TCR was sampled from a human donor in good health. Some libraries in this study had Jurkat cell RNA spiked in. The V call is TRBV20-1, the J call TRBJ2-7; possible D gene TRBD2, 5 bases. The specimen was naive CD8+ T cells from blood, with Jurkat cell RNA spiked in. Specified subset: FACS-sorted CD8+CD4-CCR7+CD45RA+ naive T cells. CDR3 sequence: CSTRTAPSSYEQYF. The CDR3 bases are TGCAGTACCAGGACTGCCCCCAGCTCCTACGAGCAGTACTTC.